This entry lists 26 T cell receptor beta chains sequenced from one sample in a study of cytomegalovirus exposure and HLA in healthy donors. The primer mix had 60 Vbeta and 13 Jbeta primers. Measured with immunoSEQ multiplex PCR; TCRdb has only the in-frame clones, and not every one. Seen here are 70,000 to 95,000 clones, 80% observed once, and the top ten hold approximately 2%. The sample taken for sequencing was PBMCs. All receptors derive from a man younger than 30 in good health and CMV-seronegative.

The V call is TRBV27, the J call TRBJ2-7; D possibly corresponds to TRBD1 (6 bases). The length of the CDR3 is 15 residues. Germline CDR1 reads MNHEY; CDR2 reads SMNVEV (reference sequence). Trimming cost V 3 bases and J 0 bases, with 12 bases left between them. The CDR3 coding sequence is TGTGCCAGCAGTTTCAATACAGGGAGCTCCTACGAGCAGTACTTC. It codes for CASSFNTGSSYEQYF.

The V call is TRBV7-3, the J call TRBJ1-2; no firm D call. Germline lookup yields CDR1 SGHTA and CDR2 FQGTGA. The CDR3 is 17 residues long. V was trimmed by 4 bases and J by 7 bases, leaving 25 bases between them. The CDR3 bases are TGTGCCAGCAGCTCGCCCCATGAATGGGGAGTCGAGCGTGGCTACACCTTC. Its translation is CASSSPHEWGVERGYTF.

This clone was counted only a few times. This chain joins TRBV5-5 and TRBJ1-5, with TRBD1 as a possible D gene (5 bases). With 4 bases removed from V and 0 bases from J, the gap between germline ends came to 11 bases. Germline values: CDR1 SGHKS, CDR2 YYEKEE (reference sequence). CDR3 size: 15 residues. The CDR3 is CASSLLGDSNQPQHF. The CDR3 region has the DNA TGTGCCAGCAGCCTTTTAGGGGATAGCAATCAGCCCCAGCATTTT. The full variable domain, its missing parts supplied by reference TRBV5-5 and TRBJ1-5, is DAGVTQSPTHLIKTRGQQVTLRCSPISGHKSVSWYQQVLGQGPQFIFQYYEKEERGRGNFPDRFSARQFPNYSSELNVNALLLGDSALYLCASSLLGDSNQPQHFGDGTRLSIL.

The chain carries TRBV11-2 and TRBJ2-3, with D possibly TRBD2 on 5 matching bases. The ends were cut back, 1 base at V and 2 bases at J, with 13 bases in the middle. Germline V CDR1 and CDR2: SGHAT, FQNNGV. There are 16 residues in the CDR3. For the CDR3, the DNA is TGTGCCAGCAGCTTAGTAGGCGCGGGTAACACAGATACGCAGTATTTT. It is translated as CASSLVGAGNTDTQYF. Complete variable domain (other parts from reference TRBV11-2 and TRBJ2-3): EAGVAQSPRYKIIEKRQSVAFWCNPISGHATLYWYQQILGQGPKLLIQFQNNGVVDDSQLPKDRFSAERLKGVDSTLKIQPAKLEDSAVYLCASSLVGAGNTDTQYFGPGTRLTVL.

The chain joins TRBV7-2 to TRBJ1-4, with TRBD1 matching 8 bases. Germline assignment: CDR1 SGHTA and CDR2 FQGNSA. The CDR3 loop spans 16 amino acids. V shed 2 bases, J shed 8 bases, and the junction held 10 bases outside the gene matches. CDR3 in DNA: TGTGCCAGCAGCTTACAGCCAGGGGGCCAAAGAGAAAAACTGTTTTTT. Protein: CASSLQPGGQREKLFF.

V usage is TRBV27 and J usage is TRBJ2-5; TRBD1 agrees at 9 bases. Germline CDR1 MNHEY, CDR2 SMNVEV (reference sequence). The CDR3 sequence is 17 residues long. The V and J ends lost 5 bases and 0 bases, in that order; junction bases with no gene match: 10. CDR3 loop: CASSPSRTGVYQETQYF. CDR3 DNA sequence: TGTGCCAGCAGTCCCTCTCGGACAGGGGTCTACCAAGAGACCCAGTACTTC.

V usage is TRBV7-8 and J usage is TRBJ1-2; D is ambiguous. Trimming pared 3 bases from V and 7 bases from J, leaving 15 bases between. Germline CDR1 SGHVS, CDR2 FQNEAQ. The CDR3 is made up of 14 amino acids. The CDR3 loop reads CASSFRTGLLGYTF. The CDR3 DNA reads TGTGCCAGCAGCTTTCGTACCGGTCTTCTTGGCTACACCTTC.

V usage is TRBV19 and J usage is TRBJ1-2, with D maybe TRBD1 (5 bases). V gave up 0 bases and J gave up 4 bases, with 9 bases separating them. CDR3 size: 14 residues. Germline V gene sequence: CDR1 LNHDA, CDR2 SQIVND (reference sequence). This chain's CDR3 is CASSIEGAFYGYTF. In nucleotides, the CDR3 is TGTGCCAGTAGTATAGAAGGGGCCTTCTATGGCTACACCTTC.

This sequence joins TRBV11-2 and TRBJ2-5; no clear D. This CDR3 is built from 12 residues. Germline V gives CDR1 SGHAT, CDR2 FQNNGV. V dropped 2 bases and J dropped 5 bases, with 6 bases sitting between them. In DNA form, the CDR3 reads TGTGCCAGCAGCTTAACTGGTGAGACCCAGTACTTC. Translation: CASSLTGETQYF.

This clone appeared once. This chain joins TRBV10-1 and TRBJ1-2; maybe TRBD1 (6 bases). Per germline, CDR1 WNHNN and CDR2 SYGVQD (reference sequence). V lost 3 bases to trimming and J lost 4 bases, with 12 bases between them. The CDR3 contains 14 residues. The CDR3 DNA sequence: TGCGCCAGCAGTGACCCGCAGGGGACCTATGGCTACACCTTC. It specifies CASSDPQGTYGYTF.

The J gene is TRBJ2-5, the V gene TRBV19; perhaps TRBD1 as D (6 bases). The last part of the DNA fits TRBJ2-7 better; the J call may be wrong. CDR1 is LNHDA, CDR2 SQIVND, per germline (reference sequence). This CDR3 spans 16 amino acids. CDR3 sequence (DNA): TGTGCCAGTAGTATAGATATACAGGGCGCCGGCTACGAGCAGTACTTC. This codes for CASSIDIQGAGYEQYF.

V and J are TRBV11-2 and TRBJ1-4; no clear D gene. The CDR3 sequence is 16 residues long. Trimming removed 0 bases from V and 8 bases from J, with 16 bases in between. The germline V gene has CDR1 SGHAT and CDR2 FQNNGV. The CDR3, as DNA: TGTGCCAGCAGCTTAGATGGAGATATTAGGAAGGAAAAACTGTTTTTT. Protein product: CASSLDGDIRKEKLFF.

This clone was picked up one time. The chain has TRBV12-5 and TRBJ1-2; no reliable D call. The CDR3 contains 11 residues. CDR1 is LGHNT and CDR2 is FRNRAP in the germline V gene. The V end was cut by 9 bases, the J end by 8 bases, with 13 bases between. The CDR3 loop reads CASGGRVGYTF. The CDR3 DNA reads TGTGCTAGCGGCGGGAGGGTCGGCTACACCTTC.

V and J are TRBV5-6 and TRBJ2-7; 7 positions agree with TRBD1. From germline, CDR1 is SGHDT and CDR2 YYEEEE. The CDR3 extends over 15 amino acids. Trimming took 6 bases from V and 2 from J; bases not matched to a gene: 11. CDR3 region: CASNPKQGSTYEQYF. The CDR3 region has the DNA TGTGCCAGCAACCCCAAACAGGGGAGCACCTACGAGCAGTACTTC. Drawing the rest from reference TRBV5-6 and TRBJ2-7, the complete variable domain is DAGVTQSPTHLIKTRGQQVTLRCSPKSGHDTVSWYQQALGQGPQFIFQYYEEEERQRGNFPDRFSGHQFPNYSSELNVNALLLGDSALYLCASNPKQGSTYEQYFGPGTRLTVT.

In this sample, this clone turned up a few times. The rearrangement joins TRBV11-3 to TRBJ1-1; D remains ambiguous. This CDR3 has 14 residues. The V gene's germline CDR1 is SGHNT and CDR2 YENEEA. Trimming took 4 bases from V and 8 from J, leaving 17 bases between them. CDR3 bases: TGTGCCAGCAGCTCCTCTCCGGCGGCGCCCGAAGCTTTCTTT. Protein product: CASSSSPAAPEAFF.

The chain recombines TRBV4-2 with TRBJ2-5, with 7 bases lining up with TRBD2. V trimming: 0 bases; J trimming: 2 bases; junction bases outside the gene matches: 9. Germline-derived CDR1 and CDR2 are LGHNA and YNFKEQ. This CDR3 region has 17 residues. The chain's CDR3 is CASSQDSGLPLQETQYF. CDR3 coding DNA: TGTGCCAGCAGCCAAGACTCGGGACTACCCTTACAAGAGACCCAGTACTTC.

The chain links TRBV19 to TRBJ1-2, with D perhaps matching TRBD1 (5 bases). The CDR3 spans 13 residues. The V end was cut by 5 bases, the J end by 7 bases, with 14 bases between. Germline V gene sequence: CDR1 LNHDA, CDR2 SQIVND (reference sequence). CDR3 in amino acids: CASSYAGKSGYTF. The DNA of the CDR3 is TGTGCCAGTAGTTACGCAGGGAAGAGTGGCTACACCTTC. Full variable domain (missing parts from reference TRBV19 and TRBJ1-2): DGGITQSPKYLFRKEGQNVTLSCEQNLNHDAMYWYRQDPGQGLRLIYYSQIVNDFQKGDIAEGYSVSREKKESFPLTVTSAQKNPTAFYLCASSYAGKSGYTFGSGTRLTVV.

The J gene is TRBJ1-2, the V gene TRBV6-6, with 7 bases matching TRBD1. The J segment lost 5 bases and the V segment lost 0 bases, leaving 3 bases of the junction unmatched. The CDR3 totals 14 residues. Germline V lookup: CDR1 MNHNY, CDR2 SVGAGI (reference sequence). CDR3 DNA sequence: TGTGCCAGCAGTTACTCAGGGACAGATTATGGCTACACCTTC. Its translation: CASSYSGTDYGYTF.

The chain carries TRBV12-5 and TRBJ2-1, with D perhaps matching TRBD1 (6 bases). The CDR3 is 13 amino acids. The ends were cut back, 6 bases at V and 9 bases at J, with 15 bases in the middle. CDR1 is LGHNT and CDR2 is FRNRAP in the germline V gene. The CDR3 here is CASGYQQGFEQFF. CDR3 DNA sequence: TGTGCTAGTGGATACCAACAGGGTTTTGAGCAGTTCTTC.

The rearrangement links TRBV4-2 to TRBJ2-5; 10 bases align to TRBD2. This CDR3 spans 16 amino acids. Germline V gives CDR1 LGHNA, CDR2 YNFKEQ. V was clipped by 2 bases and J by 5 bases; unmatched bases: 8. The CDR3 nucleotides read TGTGCCAGCAGCCAACAGCGGGGGGGCTTCTCCGAGACCCAGTACTTC. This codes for CASSQQRGGFSETQYF.

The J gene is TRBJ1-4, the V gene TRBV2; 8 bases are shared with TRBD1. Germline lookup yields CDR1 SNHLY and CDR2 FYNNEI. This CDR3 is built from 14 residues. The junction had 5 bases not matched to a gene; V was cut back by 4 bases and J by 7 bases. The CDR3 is CASSGQGRFEKLFF. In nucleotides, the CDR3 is TGTGCCAGCAGTGGACAGGGGCGCTTTGAAAAACTGTTTTTT.

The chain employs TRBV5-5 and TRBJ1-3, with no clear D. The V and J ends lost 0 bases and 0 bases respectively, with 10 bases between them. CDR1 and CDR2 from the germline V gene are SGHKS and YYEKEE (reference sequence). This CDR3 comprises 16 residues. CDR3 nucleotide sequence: TGTGCCAGCAGCTTGGCGCCAACAACCTCTGGAAACACCATATATTTT. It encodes CASSLAPTTSGNTIYF.

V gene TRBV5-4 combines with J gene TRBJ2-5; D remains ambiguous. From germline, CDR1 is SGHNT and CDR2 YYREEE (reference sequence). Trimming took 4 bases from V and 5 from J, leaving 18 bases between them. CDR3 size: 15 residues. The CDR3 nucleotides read TGTGCCAGCAGCCTTACCCCTGGTAAGGAGGAGACCCAGTACTTC. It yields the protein CASSLTPGKEETQYF.

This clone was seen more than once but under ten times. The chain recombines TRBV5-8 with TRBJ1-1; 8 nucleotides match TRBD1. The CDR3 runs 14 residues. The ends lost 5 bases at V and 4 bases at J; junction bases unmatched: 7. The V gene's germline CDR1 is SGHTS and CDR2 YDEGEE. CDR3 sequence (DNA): TGTGCCAGCAGGACAGGGGAAGGGAGCACTGAAGCTTTCTTT. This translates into CASRTGEGSTEAFF.

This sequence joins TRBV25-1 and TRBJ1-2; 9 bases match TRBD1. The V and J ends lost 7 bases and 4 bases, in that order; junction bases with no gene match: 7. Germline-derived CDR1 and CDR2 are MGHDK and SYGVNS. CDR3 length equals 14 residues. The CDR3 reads CASTGGQGSYGYTF. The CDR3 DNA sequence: TGTGCCAGCACGGGGGGACAGGGAAGCTATGGCTACACCTTC.

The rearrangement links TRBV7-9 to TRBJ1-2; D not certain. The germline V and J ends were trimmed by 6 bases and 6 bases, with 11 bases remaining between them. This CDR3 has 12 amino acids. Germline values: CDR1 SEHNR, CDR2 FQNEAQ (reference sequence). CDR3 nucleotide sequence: TGTGCCAGCAGTCTCACAGAACATGGCTACACCTTC. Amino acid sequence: CASSLTEHGYTF. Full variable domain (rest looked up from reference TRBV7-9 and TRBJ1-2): DTGVSQNPRHKITKRGQNVTFRCDPISEHNRLYWYRQTLGQGPEFLTYFQNEAQLEKSRLLSDRFSAERPKGSFSTLEIQRTEQGDSAMYLCASSLTEHGYTFGSGTRLTVV.